These 19 T cell receptor beta chains were all obtained from the same sample, sequenced in a study of T cells of healthy individuals. TCRdb re-analysed the 5' RACE reads in MiXCR, keeping a single row per CDR3 protein. Of around 63,000 distinct CDR3 sequences in the sample, about a sixth were seen once. These receptors were taken from a human donor in good health.

This clonotype has at least ten counts. V gene TRBV5-3 combines with J gene TRBJ2-2; no firm D call. TRBV5-3 is flagged as an ORF with uncertain function. There are 17 residues in the CDR3. Trimming removed 1 base from V and 4 bases from J, with 17 bases in between. The CDR3 DNA reads TGTGCCAGAAGCTTGAGGCATAGCCCGGATGGCACCGGGGAGCTGTTTTTT. Protein product: CARSLRHSPDGTGELFF.

There are many counts of this clonotype. The chain combines TRBV20-1 with TRBJ1-2; no firm D call. CDR3 size: 14 residues. Trimming pared 3 bases from V and 4 bases from J, leaving 15 bases between. Germline V CDR1 and CDR2: DFQATT, SNEGSKA (reference sequence). In nucleotides, the CDR3 is TGCAGTGCTAGGTCCTCTTCCGGCTTCTATGGCTACACCTTC. Translating it yields CSARSSSGFYGYTF.

J is TRBJ2-1 and V is TRBV5-1; 14 bases fit TRBD2. The ends lost 0 bases at V and 7 bases at J; junction bases unmatched: 3. The germline V gene encodes CDR1 SGHRS and CDR2 YFSETQ. The CDR3 length is 16 residues. The CDR3, as DNA: TGCGCCAGCAGCTTGGGACTAGCGGGGGGGCGGAATGAGCAGTTCTTC. It yields the protein CASSLGLAGGRNEQFF.

This clonotype has more than one count but fewer than ten. This chain uses TRBV3-1 with TRBJ2-1; 12 nucleotides align to TRBD2. Trimming cost V 5 bases and J 6 bases; bases outside gene matches: 5. This CDR3 region has 15 residues. CDR1 is LGHDT, CDR2 YNNKEL, per germline (reference sequence). The DNA for the CDR3 is TGTGCCAGCAGCTCCACGACTAGCGGGAGCAATGAGCAGTTCTTC. Amino acid sequence: CASSSTTSGSNEQFF.

This clonotype was seen at least ten times. The gene calls are TRBV30 and TRBJ1-1; D unresolved. The V gene lost 0 bases and the J gene lost 3 bases, with 8 bases spanning the gap. CDR1 is GTSNPN, CDR2 SVGIG, per germline (reference sequence). The CDR3 loop spans 13 amino acids. CDR3 nucleotides: TGTGCCTGGAGTGTACTGATTTACACTGAAGCTTTCTTT. Translating gives CAWSVLIYTEAFF.

The genes are TRBV5-1 and TRBJ1-1; 7 nucleotides line up with TRBD1. V lost 1 base, J lost 8 bases, and 5 bases stayed unmatched. Germline V gene data show CDR1 as SGHRS and CDR2 as YFSETQ. This CDR3 region has 13 residues. The CDR3 spells CASSLNPGQEAFF. The CDR3, as DNA: TGCGCCAGCAGCTTGAATCCGGGACAGGAAGCTTTCTTT.

The chain recombines TRBV19 with TRBJ1-2, with TRBD1 as a possible D gene (6 bases). This CDR3 spans 14 amino acids. In germline, CDR1 is LNHDA, CDR2 SQIVND (reference sequence). Trimming cost V 4 bases and J 1 base, with 10 bases left between them. The CDR3 protein is CASSRQEYNYGYTF. As DNA, the CDR3 is TGTGCCAGTAGTAGACAGGAGTATAACTATGGCTACACCTTC.

The table lists this clonotype with a count of one. The chain combines TRBV3-1 with TRBJ1-1, with TRBD1 identical over 8 bases. Germline CDR1 reads LGHDT; CDR2 reads YNNKEL (reference sequence). This CDR3 region has 14 residues. After removal of 0 bases from V and 5 bases from J, the junction contained 2 bases not matched to a gene. The CDR3 sequence is CASSQDHRGTEAFF. CDR3 sequence (DNA): TGTGCCAGCAGCCAAGATCACAGGGGGACTGAAGCTTTCTTT.

This clonotype was seen many times. V gene TRBV6-6 combines with J gene TRBJ1-5; D is unclear. The CDR3 sequence is 14 residues long. The germline gives CDR1 MNHNY, CDR2 SVGAGI (reference sequence). V shed 4 bases and J shed 15 bases, with 22 bases lying between them. The CDR3 spells CASSSSQSATLRHF. The CDR3 DNA follows: TGTGCCAGCAGTTCCTCCCAATCTGCGACCCTACGGCATTTT.

This clonotype appeared a few times. The chain combines TRBV30 with TRBJ1-2; D gene uncertain. CDR1 is GTSNPN and CDR2 is SVGIG in the germline V gene (reference sequence). The CDR3 is 13 residues long. The V gene lost 2 bases and the J gene lost 8 bases, with 15 bases spanning the gap. The CDR3 DNA follows: TGTGCCTGGAGTCTCCAGACCACCCGAGGCTACACCTTC. Translating it yields CAWSLQTTRGYTF.

Many counts were recorded for this clonotype. The chain recombines TRBV7-9 with TRBJ2-1, with TRBD1 identical over 7 bases. The ends lost 5 bases at V and 1 base at J; junction bases unmatched: 5. The CDR3 totals 15 residues. The V gene's germline CDR1 is SEHNR and CDR2 FQNEAQ (reference sequence). DNA for the CDR3: TGTGCCAGCAGCACGCGGACAGGTTCCTACAATGAGCAGTTCTTC. Translated: CASSTRTGSYNEQFF.

The V gene is TRBV27, the J gene TRBJ2-1, with TRBD2 matching 9 bases. Trimming cost V 3 bases and J 0 bases; bases outside gene matches: 6. CDR3 length equals 17 residues. CDR1 is MNHEY, CDR2 SMNVEV, per germline (reference sequence). The chain's CDR3 is CASSFPGLANSYNEQFF. DNA for the CDR3: TGTGCCAGCAGTTTCCCCGGACTAGCGAACTCCTACAATGAGCAGTTCTTC.

This clonotype was detected a few times. The chain carries TRBV5-1 and TRBJ2-3; 10 nucleotides agree with TRBD1. The CDR3 consists of 16 residues. Trimming cost V 0 bases and J 2 bases; bases outside gene matches: 3. Germline V CDR1 and CDR2: SGHRS, YFSETQ. The CDR3 DNA sequence: TGCGCCAGCAGCTTGGGGACAGGGGGTTACACAGATACGCAGTATTTT. Its translation is CASSLGTGGYTDTQYF.

In its sample, this clonotype was seen many times. The V gene is TRBV29-1, the J gene TRBJ2-7; possible D gene TRBD1, 6 bases. The CDR3 loop spans 14 amino acids. The V and J ends lost 3 bases and 2 bases respectively, with 14 bases between them. The V gene's germline CDR1 is SQVTM and CDR2 ANQGSEA. Written as DNA, the CDR3 is TGCAGCGTTGAGTATGCAGACAGGCCCTACGAGCAGTACTTC. The encoded protein is CSVEYADRPYEQYF.

This clonotype occurred many times. The chain is built from TRBV28 and TRBJ2-7; D gene ambiguous. V lost 3 bases and J lost 2, with 2 bases in between. The CDR3 has 11 amino acids. Germline lookup yields CDR1 MDHEN and CDR2 SYDVKM. The CDR3 region is CASSFAYEQYF. The DNA for the CDR3 is TGTGCCAGCAGTTTCGCCTACGAGCAGTACTTC.

The chain joins TRBV4-2 to TRBJ1-1; D remains unclear. V was cut by 4 bases and J by 0 bases, with 9 bases left in between. The germline CDR1 and CDR2 sequences are LGHNA and YNFKEQ. The CDR3 contains 14 residues. In DNA form, the CDR3 reads TGTGCCAGCAGCCTCCCAGGAGTGAACACTGAAGCTTTCTTT. As protein: CASSLPGVNTEAFF.

A few counts support this clonotype. V usage is TRBV15 and J usage is TRBJ1-2; 10 nucleotides agree with TRBD1. Germline-derived CDR1 and CDR2 are LNHNV and YYDKDF (reference sequence). J gave up 7 bases and V 5 bases, and 10 bases lay outside the gene matches. This CDR3 spans 15 amino acids. CDR3 DNA sequence: TGTGCCACCAGCCTAACCGGGACAGGGGCAATTGGCTACACCTTC. This encodes CATSLTGTGAIGYTF. Variable domain in full (rest from reference TRBV15 and TRBJ1-2): DAMVIQNPRYQVTQFGKPVTLSCSQTLNHNVMYWYQQKSSQAPKLLFHYYDKDFNNEADTPDNFQSRRPNTSFCFLDIRSPGLGDTAMYLCATSLTGTGAIGYTFGSGTRLTVV.

The table lists this clonotype with many counts. This chain links TRBV2 with TRBJ1-2, with D possibly matching TRBD1 (6 bases). The CDR3 has 14 amino acids. The V and J ends lost 6 bases and 0 bases respectively, with 11 bases between them. Germline V CDR1 and CDR2: SNHLY, FYNNEI. CDR3 DNA sequence: TGTGCCAGCAGCCCGGACAGCTCTAACTATGGCTACACCTTC. Translating it yields CASSPDSSNYGYTF.

CDR3: CASSTSGQGRNYGYTF. CDR3 DNA: TGTGCCAGCAGCACATCCGGACAGGGGAGGAACTATGGCTACACCTTC. V usage is TRBV27 and J usage is TRBJ1-2; TRBD1 agrees at 9 bases. From germline, CDR1 is MNHEY and CDR2 SMNVEV (reference sequence). This CDR3 comprises 16 residues. V lost 6 bases, J lost 2 bases, and 10 bases stayed unmatched.